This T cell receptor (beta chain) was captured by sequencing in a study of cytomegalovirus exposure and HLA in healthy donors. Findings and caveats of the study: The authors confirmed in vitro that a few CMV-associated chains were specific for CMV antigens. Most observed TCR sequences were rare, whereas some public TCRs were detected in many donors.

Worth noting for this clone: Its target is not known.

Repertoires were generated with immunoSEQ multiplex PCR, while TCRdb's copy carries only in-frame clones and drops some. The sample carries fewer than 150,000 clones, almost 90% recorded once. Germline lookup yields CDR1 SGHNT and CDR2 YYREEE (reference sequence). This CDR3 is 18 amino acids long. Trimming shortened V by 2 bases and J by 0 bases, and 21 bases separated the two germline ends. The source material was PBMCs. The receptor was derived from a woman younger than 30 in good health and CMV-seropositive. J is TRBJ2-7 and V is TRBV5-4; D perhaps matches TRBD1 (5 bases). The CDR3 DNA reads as TGTGCCAGCAGCTTTGGTTTATGGGGCCAAAGGCTCTCCTACGAGCAGTACTTC. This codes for CASSFGLWGQRLSYEQYF.